This TCR beta chain was recovered during a study of blood T cell repertoires in COVID-19. About the study: Samples representing acute and convalescent COVID-19 were sourced from the United States, Italy and Spain.

Sequenced by immunoSEQ multiplex PCR; TCRdb stores in-frame clones only, minus some. Seen here are 120,000 or so clones, 85% observed once, and the top ten hold 25% to 30%. CDR3 length equals 13 residues. The germline V gene has CDR1 MNHNS and CDR2 SASEGT. The ends were cut back, 7 bases at V and 4 bases at J, with 13 bases in the middle. The V call is TRBV6-1, the J call TRBJ1-1; possible D gene TRBD1, 6 bases. The sequenced material came from peripheral blood. This receptor was obtained from a woman of 80 years or more with acute or convalescent COVID-19. CDR3 coding DNA: TGTGCCAGCACCCCGGGACACGGCACTGAAGCTTTCTTT. As protein: CASTPGHGTEAFF.